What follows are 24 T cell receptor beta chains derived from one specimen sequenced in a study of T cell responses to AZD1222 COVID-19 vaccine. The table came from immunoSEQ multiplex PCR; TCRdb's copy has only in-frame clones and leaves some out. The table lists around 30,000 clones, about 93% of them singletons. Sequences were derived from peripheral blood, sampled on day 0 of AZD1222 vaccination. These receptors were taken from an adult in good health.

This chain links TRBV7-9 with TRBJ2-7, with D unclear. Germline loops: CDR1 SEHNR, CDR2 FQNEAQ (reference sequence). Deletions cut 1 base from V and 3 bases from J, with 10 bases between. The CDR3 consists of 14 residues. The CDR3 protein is CASSLVAGFYEQYF. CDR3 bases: TGTGCCAGCAGCTTAGTGGCAGGCTTCTACGAGCAGTACTTC.

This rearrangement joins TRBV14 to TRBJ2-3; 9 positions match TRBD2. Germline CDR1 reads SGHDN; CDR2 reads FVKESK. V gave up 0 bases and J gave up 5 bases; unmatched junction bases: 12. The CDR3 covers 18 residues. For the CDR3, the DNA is TGTGCCAGCAGCCAAGAAGTACTAGCGGGCATCATGATAGATACGCAGTATTTT. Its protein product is CASSQEVLAGIMIDTQYF.

The CDR3 coding sequence is TGTGCCAGCAGCGTAGACTTTTCACCCGGGACAAATGGCTACACCTTC. The encoded protein is CASSVDFSPGTNGYTF. The genes are TRBV9 and TRBJ1-2, with D perhaps TRBD1 (6 bases). V was trimmed by 0 bases and J by 6 bases, leaving 18 bases between them. This CDR3 is built from 16 residues. The germline gives CDR1 SGDLS, CDR2 YYNGEE.

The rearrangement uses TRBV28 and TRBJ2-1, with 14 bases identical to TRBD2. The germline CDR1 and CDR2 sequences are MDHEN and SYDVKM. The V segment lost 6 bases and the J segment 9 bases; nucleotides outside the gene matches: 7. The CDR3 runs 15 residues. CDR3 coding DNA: TGTGCCAGCAGCTCCGGGACTAGCGGGGGAGGTGAGCAGTTCTTC. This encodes CASSSGTSGGGEQFF.

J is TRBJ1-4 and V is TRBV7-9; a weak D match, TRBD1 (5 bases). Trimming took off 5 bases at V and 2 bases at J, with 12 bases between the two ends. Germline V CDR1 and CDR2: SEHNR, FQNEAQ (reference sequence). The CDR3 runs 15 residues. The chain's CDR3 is CASSSRTTTNEKLFF. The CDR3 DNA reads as TGTGCCAGCAGCAGCAGGACAACTACTAATGAAAAACTGTTTTTT.

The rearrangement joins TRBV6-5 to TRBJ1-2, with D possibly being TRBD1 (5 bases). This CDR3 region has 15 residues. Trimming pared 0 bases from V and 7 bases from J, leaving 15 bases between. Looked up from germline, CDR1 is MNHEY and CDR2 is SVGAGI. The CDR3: CASSYSQGRSTGYTF. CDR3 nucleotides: TGTGCCAGCAGTTACTCGCAGGGACGGTCTACTGGCTACACCTTC.

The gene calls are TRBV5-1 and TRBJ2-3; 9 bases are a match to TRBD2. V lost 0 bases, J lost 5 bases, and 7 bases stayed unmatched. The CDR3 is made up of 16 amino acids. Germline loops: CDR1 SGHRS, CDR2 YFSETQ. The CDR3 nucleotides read TGCGCCAGCAGCTTGGGTGGCGGGGGGGCCAGAGATACGCAGTATTTT. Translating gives CASSLGGGGARDTQYF.

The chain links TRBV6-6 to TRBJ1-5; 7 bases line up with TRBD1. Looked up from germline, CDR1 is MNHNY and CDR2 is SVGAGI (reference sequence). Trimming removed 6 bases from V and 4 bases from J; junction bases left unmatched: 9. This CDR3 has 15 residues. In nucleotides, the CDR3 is TGTGCCAGCAGACCCCCGACAGGGCTTAATCAGCCCCAGCATTTT. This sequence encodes CASRPPTGLNQPQHF.

CDR3 in DNA: TGTGCCAGCAGCCCTAGGCGGACAGGGATGAATGGCTACACCTTC. Amino acid sequence: CASSPRRTGMNGYTF. This chain uses TRBV13 with TRBJ1-2; TRBD1 matches 8 bases. Germline CDR1 is PRHDT and CDR2 is FYEKMQ (reference sequence). The CDR3 spans 15 residues. With V trimmed by 5 bases and J by 6 bases, 11 bases remained unmatched.

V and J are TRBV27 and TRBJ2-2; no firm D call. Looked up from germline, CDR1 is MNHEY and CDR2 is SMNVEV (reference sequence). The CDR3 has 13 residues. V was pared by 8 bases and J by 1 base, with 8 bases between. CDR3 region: CASGSLNTGELFF. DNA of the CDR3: TGTGCCAGCGGGTCCTTGAACACCGGGGAGCTGTTTTTT.

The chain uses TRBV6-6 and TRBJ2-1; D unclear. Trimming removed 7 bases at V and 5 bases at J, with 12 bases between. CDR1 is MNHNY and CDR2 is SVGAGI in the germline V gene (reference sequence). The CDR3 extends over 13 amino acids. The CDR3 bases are TGTGCCAGCATCAGCCGGGTGGACAATGAGCAGTTCTTC. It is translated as CASISRVDNEQFF.

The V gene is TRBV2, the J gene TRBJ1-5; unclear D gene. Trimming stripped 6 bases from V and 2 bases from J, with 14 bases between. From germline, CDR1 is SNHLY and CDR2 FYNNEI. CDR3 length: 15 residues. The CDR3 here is CASSKGQEGNQPQHF. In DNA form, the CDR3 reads TGTGCCAGCAGCAAAGGGCAGGAAGGCAATCAGCCCCAGCATTTT.

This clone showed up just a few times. CDR3 sequence: CASSLAPGGHEKDGYTF. The CDR3 coding sequence is TGTGCCAGCAGCTTAGCCCCGGGAGGTCACGAAAAGGATGGCTACACCTTC. This chain uses TRBV11-2 with TRBJ1-2; D gene ambiguous. V was trimmed by 1 base and J by 6 bases, leaving 21 bases between them. Germline V gene lookup returns CDR1 SGHAT and CDR2 FQNNGV. The length of the CDR3 is 17 residues.

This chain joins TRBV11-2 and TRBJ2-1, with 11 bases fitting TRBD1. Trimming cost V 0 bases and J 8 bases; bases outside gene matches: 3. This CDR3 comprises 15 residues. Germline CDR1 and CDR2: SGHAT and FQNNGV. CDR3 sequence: CASSLDGTGGHEQFF. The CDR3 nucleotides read TGTGCCAGCAGCTTAGACGGGACAGGGGGTCATGAGCAGTTCTTC.

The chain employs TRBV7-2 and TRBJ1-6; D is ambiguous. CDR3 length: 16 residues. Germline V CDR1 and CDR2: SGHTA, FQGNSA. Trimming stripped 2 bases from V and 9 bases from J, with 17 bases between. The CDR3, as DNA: TGTGCCAGCAGCTTATTGTCGGATGTCCGGGGTTCACCCCTCCACTTT. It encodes CASSLLSDVRGSPLHF.

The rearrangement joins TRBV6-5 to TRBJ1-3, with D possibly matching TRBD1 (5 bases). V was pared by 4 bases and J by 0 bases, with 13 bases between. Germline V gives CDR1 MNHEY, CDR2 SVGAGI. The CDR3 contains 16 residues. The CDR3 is CASSSFNRYSGNTIYF. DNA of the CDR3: TGTGCCAGCAGTTCCTTTAACAGGTACTCTGGAAACACCATATATTTT.

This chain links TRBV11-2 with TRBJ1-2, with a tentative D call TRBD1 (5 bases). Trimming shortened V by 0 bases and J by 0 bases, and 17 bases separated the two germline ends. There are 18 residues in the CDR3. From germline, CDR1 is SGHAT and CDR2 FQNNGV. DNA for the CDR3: TGTGCCAGCAGCTTAGATTCTTTGTGGCAGGGATCTAACTATGGCTACACCTTC. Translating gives CASSLDSLWQGSNYGYTF.

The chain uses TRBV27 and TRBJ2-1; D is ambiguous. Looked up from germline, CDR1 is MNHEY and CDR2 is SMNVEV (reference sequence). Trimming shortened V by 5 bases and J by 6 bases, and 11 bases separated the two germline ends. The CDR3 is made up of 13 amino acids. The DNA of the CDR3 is TGTGCCAGCAGTCACTCCTCTGTCAATGAGCAGTTCTTC. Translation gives CASSHSSVNEQFF.

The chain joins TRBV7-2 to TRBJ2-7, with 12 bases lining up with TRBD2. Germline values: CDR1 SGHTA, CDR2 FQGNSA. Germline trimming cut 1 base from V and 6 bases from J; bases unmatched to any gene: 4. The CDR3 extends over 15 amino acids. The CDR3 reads CASSLGLAGAVEQYF. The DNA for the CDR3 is TGTGCCAGCAGCTTAGGACTAGCGGGAGCGGTCGAGCAGTACTTC.

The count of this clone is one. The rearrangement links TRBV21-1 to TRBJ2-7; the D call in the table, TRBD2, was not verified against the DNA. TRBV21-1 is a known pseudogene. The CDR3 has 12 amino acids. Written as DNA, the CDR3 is TGTGCCAGCAGCAACCTCTTATACGAGCAGTACTTC. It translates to CASSNLLYEQYF.

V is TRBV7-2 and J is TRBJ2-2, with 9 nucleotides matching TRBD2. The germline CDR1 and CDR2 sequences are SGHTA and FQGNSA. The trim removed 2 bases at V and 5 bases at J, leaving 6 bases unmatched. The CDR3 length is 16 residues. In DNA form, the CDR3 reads TGTGCCAGCAGCTTATACGGAGCGGGGGGAACCGGGGAGCTGTTTTTT. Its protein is CASSLYGAGGTGELFF.

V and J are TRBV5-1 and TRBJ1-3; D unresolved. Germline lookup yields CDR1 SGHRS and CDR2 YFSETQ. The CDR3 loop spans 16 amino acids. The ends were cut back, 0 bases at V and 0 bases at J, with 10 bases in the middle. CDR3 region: CASSLAGPDSGNTIYF. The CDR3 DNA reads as TGCGCCAGCAGCTTGGCCGGGCCCGACTCTGGAAACACCATATATTTT.

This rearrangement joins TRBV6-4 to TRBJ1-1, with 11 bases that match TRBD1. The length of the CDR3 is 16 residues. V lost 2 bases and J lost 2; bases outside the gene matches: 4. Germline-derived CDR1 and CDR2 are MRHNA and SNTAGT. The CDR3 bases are TGTGCCAGCAGTGACGGGACAGGGGGGACTAACACTGAAGCTTTCTTT. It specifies CASSDGTGGTNTEAFF.

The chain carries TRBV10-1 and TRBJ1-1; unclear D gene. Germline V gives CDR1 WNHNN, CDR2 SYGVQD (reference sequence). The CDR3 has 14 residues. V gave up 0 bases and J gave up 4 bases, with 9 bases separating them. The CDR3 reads CASSESGDGTEAFF. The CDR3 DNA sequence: TGCGCCAGCAGTGAGTCCGGGGATGGCACTGAAGCTTTCTTT.